The 13 T cell receptor beta chains in this list originate from one sample, sequenced in a study of cytotoxic CD8 clonotypes in ibrutinib-treated CLL. Libraries were prepared by immunoSEQ multiplex PCR; TCRdb keeps only in-frame clonotypes and omits some of them. This sample has fewer than 150,000 clones, with 84% found just once. Here the sequenced sample was PBMCs, taken after 24 months of ibrutinib treatment. The source is a human donor with chronic lymphocytic leukemia.

The chain combines TRBV5-1 with TRBJ1-6; possibly TRBD1 for D (5 bases). V was trimmed by 3 bases and J by 10 bases, leaving 17 bases between them. CDR1 SGHRS and CDR2 YFSETQ come from the germline V gene. The CDR3 length is 15 residues. CDR3 region: CASSWGAQVGSPLHF. CDR3 DNA: TGCGCCAGCAGCTGGGGCGCCCAGGTTGGATCACCCCTCCACTTT. Variable domain in full (rest from reference TRBV5-1 and TRBJ1-6): KAGVTQTPRYLIKTRGQQVTLSCSPISGHRSVSWYQQTPGQGLQFLFEYFSETQRNKGNFPGRFSGRQFSNSRSEMNVSTLELGDSALYLCASSWGAQVGSPLHFGNGTRLTVT.

The chain employs TRBV6-1 and TRBJ2-2, with unresolved D. Germline assignment: CDR1 MNHNS and CDR2 SASEGT. V was cut by 2 bases and J by 7 bases, with 11 bases left in between. The CDR3 runs to 14 residues. CDR3 loop: CASSELKSDGELFF. The CDR3 bases are TGTGCCAGCAGTGAATTAAAGTCCGACGGGGAGCTGTTTTTT.

This clone showed up just once. The V gene is TRBV29-1, the J gene TRBJ1-2, with D hard to call. V lost 4 bases, J lost 1 base, and 13 bases lay in between. The CDR3 length is 14 residues. CDR1 is SQVTM, CDR2 ANQGSEA, per germline. The CDR3 DNA sequence: TGCAGCGTTGGTCTTCCGGGTGTTAACTATGGCTACACCTTC. Its translation is CSVGLPGVNYGYTF.

The CDR3 is CASSARQGLTDTQYF. CDR3 nucleotides: TGTGCCAGCAGCGCAAGACAGGGTTTAACAGATACGCAGTATTTT. The gene calls are TRBV5-5 and TRBJ2-3; TRBD1 matches 7 bases. V lost 4 bases to trimming and J lost 3 bases; unmatched junction nucleotides: 8. The V gene's germline CDR1 is SGHKS and CDR2 YYEKEE (reference sequence). The CDR3 has 15 amino acids. The variable domain in full, with the rest retrieved from reference TRBV5-5 and TRBJ2-3, is DAGVTQSPTHLIKTRGQQVTLRCSPISGHKSVSWYQQVLGQGPQFIFQYYEKEERGRGNFPDRFSARQFPNYSSELNVNALLLGDSALYLCASSARQGLTDTQYFGPGTRLTVL.

This clone has just a few counts. The chain joins TRBV27 to TRBJ2-7, with TRBD1 matching 7 bases. J gave up 0 bases and V 5 bases, and 4 bases lay outside the gene matches. This CDR3 contains 14 residues. CDR1 MNHEY and CDR2 SMNVEV come from the germline V gene (reference sequence). The CDR3 nucleotides are TGTGCCAGCAGTCACGACAGGGACTCCTACGAGCAGTACTTC. This translates into CASSHDRDSYEQYF.

The chain is built from TRBV7-3 and TRBJ2-1; 7 nucleotides match TRBD2. This CDR3 spans 13 amino acids. V trimming: 5 bases; J trimming: 14 bases; junction bases outside the gene matches: 12. Germline V gene lookup returns CDR1 SGHTA and CDR2 FQGTGA. The CDR3 DNA is TGTGCCAGCAGCCACCAGGGAGGGCGGGGAAAGTTCTTC. This gives the protein CASSHQGGRGKFF.

The chain carries TRBV7-2 and TRBJ2-2, with TRBD2 identical over 8 bases. Germline V gene data show CDR1 as SGHTA and CDR2 as FQGNSA. CDR3 length: 15 amino acids. V lost 5 bases, J lost 3 bases, and 5 bases stayed unmatched. Written as DNA, the CDR3 is TGTGCCAGCAGCAGAGCCGGGGGGGACACCGGGGAGCTGTTTTTT. Translated, it gives CASSRAGGDTGELFF. Full variable domain (rest looked up from reference TRBV7-2 and TRBJ2-2): GAGVSQSPSNKVTEKGKDVELRCDPISGHTALYWYRQSLGQGLEFLIYFQGNSAPDKSGLPSDRFSAERTGGSVSTLTIQRTQQEDSAVYLCASSRAGGDTGELFFGEGSRLTVL.

The rearrangement links TRBV2 to TRBJ2-2, with no clear D. The germline V gene has CDR1 SNHLY and CDR2 FYNNEI. The CDR3 loop spans 14 amino acids. V was pared by 2 bases and J by 4 bases, with 8 bases between. The CDR3 protein is CASSETRSTGELFF. For the CDR3, the DNA is TGTGCCAGCAGTGAAACTCGGAGCACCGGGGAGCTGTTTTTT.

The chain links TRBV2 to TRBJ1-5, with unresolved D. CDR3 size: 17 residues. Germline V gene data show CDR1 as SNHLY and CDR2 as FYNNEI. V shed 2 bases and J shed 1 base, with 15 bases lying between them. The CDR3 nucleotides read TGTGCCAGCAGTGAAACGGGGTTAGCTCAAAGCAATCAGCCCCAGCATTTT. Translated, it gives CASSETGLAQSNQPQHF.

This clone was picked up a small number of times. As DNA, the CDR3 is TGTGCCTGGAAATCCGGGGTCGTCTCTGGAAACACCATATATTTT. It translates to CAWKSGVVSGNTIYF. The chain recombines TRBV30 with TRBJ1-3, with D hard to call. V dropped 4 bases and J dropped 0 bases, with 13 bases sitting between them. The germline CDR1 and CDR2 sequences are GTSNPN and SVGIG (reference sequence). This CDR3 has 15 residues. Using reference TRBV30 and TRBJ1-3 for the parts outside the CDR3, the full variable domain is SQTIHQWPATLVQPVGSPLSLECTVEGTSNPNLYWYRQAAGRGLQLLFYSVGIGQISSEVPQNLSASRPQDRQFILSSKKLLLSDSGFYLCAWKSGVVSGNTIYFGEGSWLTVV.

The rearrangement uses TRBV27 and TRBJ2-7, with 9 bases that match TRBD2. Germline CDR1 and CDR2: MNHEY and SMNVEV (reference sequence). This CDR3 is 13 amino acids long. V was clipped by 4 bases and J by 6 bases; unmatched bases: 4. CDR3: CASSSGGGAEQYF. The CDR3 coding sequence is TGTGCCAGCAGTTCCGGCGGGGGGGCCGAGCAGTACTTC.

The V gene is TRBV5-1, the J gene TRBJ2-1, with 10 bases that match TRBD1. The CDR3 loop spans 15 amino acids. Germline V CDR1 and CDR2: SGHRS, YFSETQ. The junction had 1 base not matched to a gene; V was cut back by 0 bases and J by 4 bases. CDR3 in amino acids: CASSLEGQGYNEQFF. In DNA form, the CDR3 reads TGCGCCAGCAGCTTGGAGGGACAGGGGTACAATGAGCAGTTCTTC.

The V call is TRBV30, the J call TRBJ2-3, with D maybe TRBD2 (7 bases). This CDR3 has 13 residues. The V gene lost 4 bases and the J gene lost 4 bases, with 12 bases spanning the gap. The germline V gene has CDR1 GTSNPN and CDR2 SVGIG (reference sequence). CDR3 DNA sequence: TGTGCCTGGAAGGGGGGGCCGGCAGATACGCAGTATTTT. Amino acid sequence: CAWKGGPADTQYF.